A single sample gave rise to the 11 T cell receptor beta chains below, sequenced in a study of cytomegalovirus exposure and HLA in healthy donors. Primers included in the PCR were 60 Vbeta and 13 Jbeta primers. Produced via immunoSEQ multiplex PCR; TCRdb's table is partial and in-frame only. The top ten hold roughly 1.3% of the sample, which has some 180,000 clones, roughly 8.7% seen once. What was sequenced was PBMCs. The receptors originated from a woman younger than 45 in good health and CMV-seropositive.

The chain combines TRBV19 with TRBJ1-5; 9 nucleotides agree with TRBD1. The germline V gene encodes CDR1 LNHDA and CDR2 SQIVND (reference sequence). J gave up 1 base and V 5 bases, and 9 bases lay outside the gene matches. The length of the CDR3 is 17 residues. CDR3 region: CASSAGQGGLSNQPQHF. CDR3 in DNA: TGTGCCAGTAGTGCGGGACAGGGTGGGTTGAGCAATCAGCCCCAGCATTTT.

The chain couples TRBV5-4 to TRBJ2-2, with a possible D match to TRBD1 (5 bases). The CDR3 has 14 residues. CDR1 SGHNT and CDR2 YYREEE come from the germline V gene (reference sequence). Trimming pared 4 bases from V and 7 bases from J, leaving 14 bases between. In nucleotides, the CDR3 is TGTGCCAGCAGCACCTCAGGGTATCACGGGGAGCTGTTTTTT. This translates into CASSTSGYHGELFF.

The chain links TRBV2 to TRBJ2-7; 9 bases map to TRBD2. The V gene end was trimmed by 9 bases and the J gene end by 4 bases; junction bases not matched to a gene: 4. The CDR3 contains 12 residues. Germline loops: CDR1 SNHLY, CDR2 FYNNEI. The CDR3 region has the DNA TGTGCCAGTAGCGGGAGTGTGTACGAGCAGTACTTC. Amino acid sequence: CASSGSVYEQYF. The complete variable domain, with remaining parts taken from reference TRBV2 and TRBJ2-7, reads EPEVTQTPSHQVTQMGQEVILRCVPISNHLYFYWYRQILGQKVEFLVSFYNNEISEKSEIFDDQFSVERPDGSNFTLKIRSTKLEDSAMYFCASSGSVYEQYFGPGTRLTVT.

Only a few counts were recorded for this clone. The CDR3 region is CASRPGRTSGRPSTDTQYF. The CDR3 nucleotides read TGTGCCAGCAGACCAGGGCGAACTAGCGGGAGGCCGAGCACAGATACGCAGTATTTT. The chain combines TRBV7-9 with TRBJ2-3; 12 nucleotides match TRBD2. Germline-derived CDR1 and CDR2 are SEHNR and FQNEAQ (reference sequence). Trimming cost V 6 bases and J 0 bases; bases outside gene matches: 13. This CDR3 comprises 19 residues.

The chain uses TRBV19 and TRBJ1-2, with D possibly matching TRBD1 (5 bases). V was cut by 6 bases and J by 6 bases, with 11 bases left in between. Per the germline V gene, CDR1 is LNHDA and CDR2 is SQIVND (reference sequence). There are 12 residues in the CDR3. The CDR3 DNA sequence: TGTGCCAGTAGGAGGACATCACATGGCTACACCTTC. Translating gives CASRRTSHGYTF.

The rearrangement links TRBV2 to TRBJ2-7; the D gene is possibly TRBD1 (5 bases). The germline gives CDR1 SNHLY, CDR2 FYNNEI. Trimming left V 4 bases short and J 4 bases short, with 14 bases between. CDR3 size: 14 residues. CDR3: CASSVGLTVYEQYF. CDR3 coding DNA: TGTGCCAGCAGTGTGGGGCTGACAGTTTACGAGCAGTACTTC.

The CDR3 DNA follows: TGTGCCAGCAGCTTGTTTGACATTGACCTCTCCTACGAGCAGTACTTC. This gives the protein CASSLFDIDLSYEQYF. The rearrangement links TRBV5-6 to TRBJ2-7; D ambiguous. CDR1 SGHDT and CDR2 YYEEEE come from the germline V gene. With 1 base removed from V and 0 bases from J, the gap between germline ends came to 14 bases. The CDR3 runs to 16 residues.

This clone was counted between two and nine times. The V call is TRBV1, the J call TRBJ2-7; the D call in the table, TRBD1, was not verified against the DNA. TRBV1 is a pseudogene segment. The CDR3 runs 14 residues. CDR3 bases: TGCACCAGCAGCCAAGATCACAGGGTCTGGGAGCAGTACTTC. This sequence encodes CTSSQDHRVWEQYF.

The genes are TRBV13 and TRBJ2-3, with 8 bases aligning to TRBD2. This CDR3 has 16 residues. V dropped 4 bases and J dropped 7; count of bases not matched to a gene: 13. Germline V gives CDR1 PRHDT, CDR2 FYEKMQ (reference sequence). CDR3 coding DNA: TGTGCCAGCAGCTCGTCCCCCCGGGGGGGCGGATATACGCAGTATTTT. This translates into CASSSSPRGGGYTQYF.

This clone was seen a few times. CDR3 in amino acids: CASSLVNSGTYNEQFF. As DNA, the CDR3 is TGCGCCAGCAGCTTGGTGAACTCCGGGACCTACAATGAGCAGTTCTTC. The chain uses TRBV5-1 and TRBJ2-1; TRBD2 is a possible D gene (5 bases). Trimming took 0 bases from V and 2 from J, leaving 12 bases between them. The length of the CDR3 is 16 residues. Germline CDR1 SGHRS, CDR2 YFSETQ.

The rearrangement uses TRBV5-1 and TRBJ2-5, with 8 bases lining up with TRBD2. This CDR3 region has 14 residues. CDR1 is SGHRS, CDR2 YFSETQ, per germline. V shed 0 bases, J shed 3 bases, and the junction held 1 base outside the gene matches. The CDR3 DNA is TGCGCCAGCAGCTTGGGGACTAGCAAAGAGACCCAGTACTTC. This encodes CASSLGTSKETQYF.